This T cell receptor beta chain was sequenced in a study of blood T cell repertoires in COVID-19. Across the study: Material from acute and convalescent COVID-19 was sourced from the United States, Italy and Spain.

Study processing details: For nucleated cells, counts were estimated from reference gene primer amplification. The assay was immunoSEQ multiplex PCR, and TCRdb's table has in-frame clones only and misses some. D and trimming come from the DNA, and the V and J calls and clone size come from that table. Found here are approximately 63,000 clones, about nine tenths of them singletons; the top ten hold approximately 8.1%. Germline V gene sequence: CDR1 SNHLY, CDR2 FYNNEI. The CDR3 is 13 residues long. The V end was cut by 8 bases, the J end by 0 bases, with 10 bases between. Sequencing was done on a sample of peripheral blood. The origin of this receptor is a human donor in a cohort sampled during active COVID-19. J is TRBJ2-5 and V is TRBV2; tentatively, D is TRBD1 (5 bases). CDR3 loop: CASLDTYQETQYF. The CDR3 nucleotides are TGTGCCAGCTTGGACACGTACCAAGAGACCCAGTACTTC.